In this sample, the clone carrying this T cell receptor beta chain turned up many times. MiXCR, run by TCRdb on the RT-PCR reads, gives a single entry per CDR3 protein. The sample holds more than 600,000 distinct CDR3 sequences; 14% are singletons and the top ten take 3.6%. V was clipped by 1 base and J by 4 bases, with 13 bases between them. The length of the CDR3 is 15 residues. The chain employs TRBV12-3 or TRBV12-4 and TRBJ1-1, with TRBD1 as a possible D gene (5 bases). Sequenced material: memory CD4+ T cells from blood. The clonotype comes from a female donor in good health, serving as a healthy control. CDR3 amino acids: CASSLDPREGTEAFF. CDR3 in DNA: TGTGCCAGCAGTTTAGACCCCAGGGAGGGCACTGAAGCTTTCTTT.